Shown below are 21 T cell receptor beta chains from a single sample sequenced in a study of blood T cell repertoires in COVID-19. Sequencing used immunoSEQ multiplex PCR; TCRdb keeps in-frame clones, though not all of them. The table includes about 240,000 clones, over 75% detected once. The sequenced material came from peripheral blood. The receptors stem from a woman in her twenties or thirties with acute or convalescent COVID-19.

The rearrangement joins TRBV7-6 to TRBJ2-2; D ambiguous. The CDR3 has 16 amino acids. V gave up 1 base and J gave up 1 base, with 10 bases separating them. The germline gives CDR1 SGHVS, CDR2 FNYEAQ. CDR3 amino acids: CASSLEFPVNTGELFF. CDR3 nucleotides: TGTGCCAGCAGCTTAGAATTTCCGGTGAACACCGGGGAGCTGTTTTTT.

CDR3 bases: TGTGCCAGCAGCGTATCGGCGGCAGGGGGCAATGAGCAGTTCTTC. Protein sequence: CASSVSAAGGNEQFF. The gene calls are TRBV9 and TRBJ2-1; 7 nucleotides align to TRBD1. The CDR3 is 15 amino acids. V was pared by 1 base and J by 6 bases, with 7 bases of the junction left unmatched. Germline V gene lookup returns CDR1 SGDLS and CDR2 YYNGEE.

The CDR3: CASSQESGGSATGELFF. The CDR3 DNA is TGTGCCAGCAGCCAAGAGTCCGGGGGGAGTGCCACCGGGGAGCTGTTTTTT. This chain links TRBV4-2 with TRBJ2-2; 7 bases are shared with TRBD2. The V gene end was trimmed by 0 bases and the J gene end by 4 bases; junction bases not matched to a gene: 8. Germline V gives CDR1 LGHNA, CDR2 YNFKEQ. The CDR3 runs to 17 residues.

The rearrangement links TRBV5-1 to TRBJ2-5; a weak D match, TRBD2 (6 bases). Germline V CDR1 and CDR2: SGHRS, YFSETQ. The CDR3 covers 13 residues. V was shortened by 4 bases and J by 5 bases, with 12 bases between the two germline ends. DNA of the CDR3: TGCGCCAGCAGCGGGAGTGGGGGGGAGACCCAGTACTTC. Its protein is CASSGSGGETQYF. Based on the CDR3 plus reference TRBV5-1 and TRBJ2-5, the full variable domain is KAGVTQTPRYLIKTRGQQVTLSCSPISGHRSVSWYQQTPGQGLQFLFEYFSETQRNKGNFPGRFSGRQFSNSRSEMNVSTLELGDSALYLCASSGSGGETQYFGPGTRLLVL.

The chain couples TRBV5-1 to TRBJ2-7; a possible D gene is TRBD1 (5 bases). The CDR3 has 15 residues. Germline CDR1 reads SGHRS; CDR2 reads YFSETQ. Trimming removed 4 bases from V and 2 bases from J, with 16 bases in between. Here the CDR3 DNA reads TGCGCCAGCAGCCCGAGGACGGACACACCCTACGAGCAGTACTTC. Translation gives CASSPRTDTPYEQYF.

This rearrangement joins TRBV9 to TRBJ2-7; no clear D gene. CDR1 is SGDLS and CDR2 is YYNGEE in the germline V gene. This CDR3 region has 14 residues. With 0 bases removed from V and 3 bases from J, the gap between germline ends came to 10 bases. CDR3 protein: CASSVAGRNYEQYF. The DNA of the CDR3 is TGTGCCAGCAGCGTAGCAGGCCGAAACTACGAGCAGTACTTC. The whole variable domain, filled in from reference TRBV9 and TRBJ2-7, reads DSGVTQTPKHLITATGQRVTLRCSPRSGDLSVYWYQQSLDQGLQFLIQYYNGEERAKGNILERFSAQQFPDLHSELNLSSLELGDSALYFCASSVAGRNYEQYFGPGTRLTVT.

The genes are TRBV9 and TRBJ2-7; 9 bases map to TRBD1. In germline, CDR1 is SGDLS, CDR2 YYNGEE. V dropped 4 bases and J dropped 7; count of bases not matched to a gene: 6. CDR3 size: 13 residues. CDR3 sequence reads: CASSPGTGWEQYF. CDR3 bases: TGTGCCAGCAGCCCCGGGACAGGGTGGGAGCAGTACTTC.

This chain connects TRBV11-1 to TRBJ1-1; 8 bases align to TRBD1. Germline V gene sequence: CDR1 SGHAT, CDR2 FQDESV (reference sequence). The CDR3 has 13 amino acids. J gave up 5 bases and V 2 bases, and 1 base lay outside the gene matches. The CDR3 sequence: CASSLTGGTEAFF. The CDR3 DNA sequence: TGTGCCAGCAGCTTAACAGGGGGAACTGAAGCTTTCTTT.

The gene calls are TRBV18 and TRBJ2-2; 10 positions match TRBD2. The CDR3 sequence is 15 residues long. The J segment lost 3 bases and the V segment lost 2 bases, leaving 0 bases of the junction unmatched. Germline V gene sequence: CDR1 KGHSH, CDR2 LQKENI. The CDR3 DNA sequence: TGTGCCAGCTCACCAACTAGCGGGGACACCGGGGAGCTGTTTTTT. Its translation is CASSPTSGDTGELFF.

V usage is TRBV9 and J usage is TRBJ2-1; TRBD2 aligns across 9 bases. Germline-derived CDR1 and CDR2 are SGDLS and YYNGEE. V shed 4 bases and J 7 bases; nucleotides not matched to a gene: 12. CDR3 length equals 16 residues. In DNA, the CDR3 is TGTGCCAGCAGCTCGGTTCTAGCGGGATTGGAAAATGAGCAGTTCTTC. This encodes CASSSVLAGLENEQFF.

With regard to this clone: Other DNA variants within this sample encode the same CDR3. V gene TRBV30 combines with J gene TRBJ1-5, with TRBD1 matching 8 bases. The V segment lost 0 bases and the J segment 7 bases; nucleotides outside the gene matches: 2. The CDR3 has 13 residues. CDR1 and CDR2 from the germline V gene are GTSNPN and SVGIG (reference sequence). CDR3 region: CAWSVQGGQPQHF. Written as DNA, the CDR3 is TGTGCCTGGAGTGTACAGGGGGGGCAGCCCCAGCATTTT.

This chain uses TRBV5-5 with TRBJ2-7, with 7 bases identical to TRBD2. Germline V gives CDR1 SGHKS, CDR2 YYEKEE (reference sequence). V lost 0 bases to trimming and J lost 4 bases; unmatched junction nucleotides: 4. The CDR3 consists of 14 residues. The CDR3 DNA is TGTGCCAGCAGCTTGGCGGGACTACCTTACGAGCAGTACTTC. The encoded protein is CASSLAGLPYEQYF.

The V call is TRBV7-2, the J call TRBJ1-2; D unclear. Deletions cut 6 bases from V and 0 bases from J, with 14 bases between. The germline V gene encodes CDR1 SGHTA and CDR2 FQGNSA. The CDR3 spans 15 residues. The CDR3 is CASRLSHGANYGYTF. DNA for the CDR3: TGTGCCAGCAGACTATCCCACGGGGCTAACTATGGCTACACCTTC.

This clone has only one observation. The CDR3 DNA reads TGTGCCAGCGGACGAGAACCAGGGGTTTACAATGAGCAGTTCTTC. It codes for CASGREPGVYNEQFF. V usage is TRBV2 and J usage is TRBJ2-1, with D perhaps matching TRBD1 (6 bases). CDR1 is SNHLY, CDR2 FYNNEI, per germline. V was clipped by 8 bases and J by 4 bases, with 18 bases between them. This CDR3 has 15 residues.

The rearrangement links TRBV9 to TRBJ1-3; D is unresolved. The CDR3 runs to 15 residues. V was clipped by 0 bases and J by 1 base, with 8 bases between them. Germline values: CDR1 SGDLS, CDR2 YYNGEE. The CDR3 sequence is CASSVGAGSGNTIYF. The CDR3 coding sequence is TGTGCCAGCAGCGTAGGGGCGGGATCTGGAAACACCATATATTTT.

This chain joins TRBV4-3 and TRBJ2-7; perhaps TRBD2 as D (5 bases). Trimming took off 1 base at V and 7 bases at J, with 14 bases between the two ends. The CDR3 runs 14 residues. The germline V gene has CDR1 LGHNA and CDR2 YSLEER. The DNA for the CDR3 is TGCGCCAGCAGCCAAGGAACTCTTACGGGGGAGCAGTACTTC. Amino acid sequence: CASSQGTLTGEQYF.

The V call is TRBV4-1, the J call TRBJ1-2; possibly TRBD1 for D (6 bases). Germline V gene lookup returns CDR1 MGHRA and CDR2 YSYEKL. CDR3 size: 19 residues. Trimming removed 1 base at V and 4 bases at J, with 25 bases between. The CDR3 DNA sequence: TGCGCCAGCAGCCAAGTCCCATTTGGGCAGGACAGTAACCTCTATGGCTACACCTTC. This codes for CASSQVPFGQDSNLYGYTF.

The rearrangement links TRBV21-1 to TRBJ1-1; the table calls TRBD1, which could not be checked here. TRBV21-1 is a pseudogene. The CDR3 extends over 17 amino acids. The CDR3 protein is CASSKEGPTGLNTEAFF. CDR3 sequence (DNA): TGTGCCAGCAGCAAAGAAGGTCCGACAGGATTGAACACTGAAGCTTTCTTT.

This clone has just a few counts. This chain connects TRBV6-2 or TRBV6-3 to TRBJ1-2, with 7 positions matching TRBD1. V shed 4 bases, J shed 7 bases, and the junction held 6 bases outside the gene matches. The CDR3 is 13 residues long. Germline loops: CDR1 MNHEY, CDR2 SVGEGT. CDR3 DNA: TGTGCCAGCAGTTCAGACAGGGCGGGTGGCTACACCTTC. This gives the protein CASSSDRAGGYTF.

The chain's CDR3 is CASSIPTSGATDTQYF. The DNA for the CDR3 is TGTGCCAGCAGCATTCCAACTAGCGGGGCCACAGATACGCAGTATTTT. The J gene is TRBJ2-3, the V gene TRBV7-2; 10 bases fit TRBD2. V was clipped by 5 bases and J by 2 bases; unmatched bases: 7. Germline lookup yields CDR1 SGHTA and CDR2 FQGNSA. The CDR3 has 16 amino acids.

DNA of the CDR3: TGTGCCAGCAGCCAACCTAGCGGATACAATGAGCAGTTCTTC. Translated, it gives CASSQPSGYNEQFF. V is TRBV3-1 (or the pseudogene TRBV3-2) and J is TRBJ2-1; TRBD2 agrees at 7 bases. Germline V gives CDR1 LGHDT, CDR2 YNNKEL (reference sequence). The CDR3 loop spans 14 amino acids. Germline trimming cut 2 bases from V and 4 bases from J; bases unmatched to any gene: 2.